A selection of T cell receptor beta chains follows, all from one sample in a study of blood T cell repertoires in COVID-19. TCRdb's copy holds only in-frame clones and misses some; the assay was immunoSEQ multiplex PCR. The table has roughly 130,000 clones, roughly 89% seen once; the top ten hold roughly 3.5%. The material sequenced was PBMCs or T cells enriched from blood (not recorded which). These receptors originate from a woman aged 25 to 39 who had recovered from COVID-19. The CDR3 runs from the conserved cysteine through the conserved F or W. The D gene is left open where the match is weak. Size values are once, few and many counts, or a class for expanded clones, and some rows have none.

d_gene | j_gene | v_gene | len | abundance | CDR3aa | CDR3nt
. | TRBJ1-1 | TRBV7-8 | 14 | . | CASSSSRALTEAFF | TGTGCCAGCAGCTCTTCCAGGGCGTTAACTGAAGCTTTCTTT
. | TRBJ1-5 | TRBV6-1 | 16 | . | CASSVVLRRQNQPQHF | TGTGCCAGCAGTGTGGTTCTCCGGCGGCAGAATCAGCCCCAGCATTTT
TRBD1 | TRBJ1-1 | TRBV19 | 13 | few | CASSSDRGTEAFF | TGTGCCAGTAGTTCTGACAGGGGCACTGAAGCTTTCTTT
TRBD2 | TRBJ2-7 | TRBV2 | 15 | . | CASSVGLAETYEQYF | TGTGCCAGCAGCGTCGGACTAGCGGAGACCTACGAGCAGTACTTC
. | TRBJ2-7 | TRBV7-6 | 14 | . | CASSLRPQGYEQYF | TGTGCCAGCAGCTTGAGGCCACAGGGCTACGAGCAGTACTTC
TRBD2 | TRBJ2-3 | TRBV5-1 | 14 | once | CASSLFGREDTQYF | TGCGCCAGCAGCTTGTTCGGGCGGGAGGATACGCAGTATTTT
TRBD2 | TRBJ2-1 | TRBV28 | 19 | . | CASSSPRTSGSIKGNEQFF | TGTGCCAGCAGTTCCCCTAGGACTAGCGGGAGTATTAAGGGTAATGAGCAGTTCTTC
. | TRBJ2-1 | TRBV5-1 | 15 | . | CASSLEYGFYNEQFF | TGCGCCAGCAGCTTGGAGTACGGTTTCTACAATGAGCAGTTCTTC
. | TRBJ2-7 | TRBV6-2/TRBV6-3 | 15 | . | CASSYDAGPSYEQYF | TGTGCCAGCAGTTACGATGCAGGGCCTTCCTACGAGCAGTACTTC
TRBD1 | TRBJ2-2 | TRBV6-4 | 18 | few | CASSPRGQGAFNTGELFF | TGTGCCAGCAGTCCCCGGGGACAGGGGGCATTTAACACCGGGGAGCTGTTTTTT
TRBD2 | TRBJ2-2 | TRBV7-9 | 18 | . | CASSRGTSGRQVAGELFF | TGTGCCAGCAGCCGGGGGACTAGCGGGAGGCAAGTGGCCGGGGAGCTGTTTTTT
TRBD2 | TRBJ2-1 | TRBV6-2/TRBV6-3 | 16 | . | CASSTPLAGVRNEQFF | TGTGCCAGCAGTACCCCTCTAGCGGGAGTTCGAAATGAGCAGTTCTTC
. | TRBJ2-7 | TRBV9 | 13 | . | CASSPTGSYEQYF | TGTGCCAGCAGCCCAACAGGCTCCTACGAGCAGTACTTC
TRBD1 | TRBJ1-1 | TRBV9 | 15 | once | CASSARDRGGTEAFF | TGTGCCAGCAGCGCCCGGGACAGGGGAGGAACTGAAGCTTTCTTT
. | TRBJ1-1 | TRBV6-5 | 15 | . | CASSYGRGLGTEAFF | TGTGCCAGCAGTTACGGGAGGGGGTTGGGGACTGAAGCTTTCTTT
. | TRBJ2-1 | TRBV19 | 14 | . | CASSIGPNYNEQFF | TGTGCCAGTAGTATAGGTCCCAACTACAATGAGCAGTTCTTC
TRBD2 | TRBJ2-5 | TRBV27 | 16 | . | CASSLSGSPRGETQYF | TGTGCCAGCAGTTTATCAGGGAGTCCGCGGGGGGAGACCCAGTACTTC
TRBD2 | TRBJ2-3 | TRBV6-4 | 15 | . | CASSVGTSETDTQYF | TGTGCCAGCAGTGTTGGGACTAGCGAGACAGATACGCAGTATTTT
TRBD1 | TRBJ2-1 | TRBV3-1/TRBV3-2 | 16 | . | CASSQGRTGGRGEQFF | TGTGCCAGCAGCCAAGGGAGGACAGGGGGCCGGGGTGAGCAGTTCTTC